Shown below are 12 T cell receptor beta chains from a single sample sequenced in a study of blood T cell repertoires in COVID-19. Clones were sequenced by immunoSEQ multiplex PCR, and TCRdb holds only the in-frame ones, with some missing. The repertoire has about 190,000 clones, around 84% of them found once; the top ten carry 3.2%. Sequenced material: PBMCs or T cells enriched from blood (not recorded which). These receptors were obtained from a woman aged 25 to 39 who had recovered from COVID-19.

The rearrangement joins TRBV19 to TRBJ1-6; D might be TRBD1 (6 bases). Trimming cost V 3 bases and J 8 bases, with 14 bases left between them. Germline lookup yields CDR1 LNHDA and CDR2 SQIVND (reference sequence). There are 15 residues in the CDR3. The CDR3, as DNA: TGTGCCAGTAGTATGCGGACAGCCTGGGATTCACCCCTCCACTTT. Protein product: CASSMRTAWDSPLHF. The full variable domain, its missing parts supplied by reference TRBV19 and TRBJ1-6, is DGGITQSPKYLFRKEGQNVTLSCEQNLNHDAMYWYRQDPGQGLRLIYYSQIVNDFQKGDIAEGYSVSREKKESFPLTVTSAQKNPTAFYLCASSMRTAWDSPLHFGNGTRLTVT.

The chain carries TRBV19 and TRBJ2-2; the match to TRBD1 covers 8 bases. V gave up 5 bases and J gave up 6 bases; unmatched junction bases: 5. The CDR3 totals 14 residues. The V gene's germline CDR1 is LNHDA and CDR2 SQIVND (reference sequence). The CDR3: CASSAGGAAGELFF. The CDR3 coding sequence is TGTGCCAGTAGTGCAGGGGGCGCGGCCGGGGAGCTGTTTTTT.

The V and J genes are TRBV12-3 or TRBV12-4 and TRBJ2-1; no clear D. The length of the CDR3 is 11 residues. Trimming removed 5 bases at V and 9 bases at J, with 8 bases between. The CDR3 nucleotides are TGTGCCAGCAGTCCACGCAGTGAGCAGTTCTTC. As protein: CASSPRSEQFF.

V and J are TRBV5-8 and TRBJ2-5, with a possible D match to TRBD1 (6 bases). From germline, CDR1 is SGHTS and CDR2 YDEGEE. The CDR3 loop spans 13 amino acids. V dropped 2 bases and J dropped 5 bases, with 10 bases sitting between them. CDR3 sequence reads: CASSFTRGETQYF. CDR3 DNA: TGTGCCAGCAGCTTCACCAGGGGCGAGACCCAGTACTTC.

CDR3 in DNA: TGTGCCAGCAGCTTTGCCAGGGAAGCTTTCTTT. Translation gives CASSFAREAFF. The genes are TRBV7-2 and TRBJ1-1; no firm D call. Per germline, CDR1 SGHTA and CDR2 FQGNSA. The CDR3 extends over 11 amino acids. Trimming shortened V by 3 bases and J by 8 bases, and 7 bases separated the two germline ends.

The rearrangement joins TRBV1 to TRBJ2-5; TRBD1, the D gene given by the table, was not confirmed from the DNA. TRBV1 is designated a pseudogene. The CDR3 spans 17 residues. CDR3 bases: TGCACCAGCAGCCAAGATAGGGGTTGGCACACACAAGAGACCCAGTACTTC. Its protein product is CTSSQDRGWHTQETQYF.

The chain recombines TRBV6-5 with TRBJ1-1; 7 nucleotides agree with TRBD1. V was pared by 5 bases and J by 1 base, with 4 bases of the junction left unmatched. The CDR3 is made up of 14 amino acids. CDR1 and CDR2 (germline): MNHEY, SVGAGI. CDR3 protein: CASSPGTANTEAFF. CDR3 nucleotide sequence: TGTGCCAGCAGTCCCGGGACAGCGAACACTGAAGCTTTCTTT.

The V call is TRBV11-3, the J call TRBJ2-1; D gene uncertain. The CDR3 has 15 residues. Germline values: CDR1 SGHNT, CDR2 YENEEA. V was cut by 0 bases and J by 5 bases, with 11 bases left in between. This chain's CDR3 is CASSLDRYSHNEQFF. The CDR3, as DNA: TGTGCCAGCAGCTTAGATCGATACTCGCACAATGAGCAGTTCTTC.

This clone was counted ten times or more. This chain connects TRBV23-1 to TRBJ1-1; 9 nucleotides align to TRBD1. TRBV23-1 is flagged as an ORF with uncertain function. With V trimmed by 8 bases and J by 4 bases, 5 bases remained unmatched. The CDR3 contains 13 residues. The CDR3 here is CASRPDRGTEAFF. The CDR3 DNA follows: TGCGCCAGCCGCCCGGACAGGGGCACTGAAGCTTTCTTT.

CDR3 nucleotides: TGTGCCAGCATGGGGAGGGGCCCATTCTCTGGAAACACCATATATTTT. Translation: CASMGRGPFSGNTIYF. This chain joins TRBV21-1 and TRBJ1-3. TRBV21-1 is termed a pseudogene. This CDR3 region has 16 residues.

The chain recombines TRBV21-1 with TRBJ1-1; the table's D gene call, TRBD1, was not cross checked with the DNA. TRBV21-1 is a pseudogene. The CDR3 runs to 18 residues. CDR3 residues: CASSTRSWRGQGHTEAFF. The DNA for the CDR3 is TGTGCCAGCAGCACCCGATCGTGGAGGGGGCAAGGACACACTGAAGCTTTCTTT.

The V gene is TRBV7-2, the J gene TRBJ1-5; unclear D gene. The CDR3 loop spans 15 amino acids. The germline CDR1 and CDR2 sequences are SGHTA and FQGNSA. The V gene lost 5 bases and the J gene lost 4 bases, with 15 bases spanning the gap. CDR3 nucleotides: TGTGCCAGCAGCGTGGGAGGGCAAAGGAATCAGCCCCAGCATTTT. It is translated as CASSVGGQRNQPQHF. The full variable domain, its missing parts supplied by reference TRBV7-2 and TRBJ1-5, is GAGVSQSPSNKVTEKGKDVELRCDPISGHTALYWYRQSLGQGLEFLIYFQGNSAPDKSGLPSDRFSAERTGGSVSTLTIQRTQQEDSAVYLCASSVGGQRNQPQHFGDGTRLSIL.